The 26 T cell receptor beta chains below all came from one sample that was sequenced in a study of blood T cell repertoires in COVID-19. TCRdb's copy holds only in-frame clones and misses some; the assay was immunoSEQ multiplex PCR. The data contain fewer than 450,000 clones, approximately 88% of them seen just once; the ten biggest clones take up 2% to 2.5%. The sequenced material came from PBMCs or T cells enriched from blood (not recorded which). The source of these receptors is a woman between 40 and 50 years old with acute COVID-19.

The chain carries TRBV30 and TRBJ2-2, with no clear D. The CDR3 length is 13 residues. With 3 bases removed from V and 2 bases from J, the gap between germline ends came to 7 bases. The germline gives CDR1 GTSNPN, CDR2 SVGIG (reference sequence). The CDR3 here is CAWSGFNTGELFF. CDR3 coding DNA: TGTGCCTGGAGCGGGTTCAACACCGGGGAGCTGTTTTTT.

The rearrangement links TRBV30 to TRBJ2-6, with D perhaps matching TRBD1 (6 bases). CDR1 is GTSNPN, CDR2 SVGIG, per germline (reference sequence). The V and J ends lost 3 bases and 2 bases respectively, with 11 bases between them. The CDR3 spans 15 residues. The CDR3 coding sequence is TGTGCCTGGAGGTCCAACAGGGCTGGGGCCAACGTCCTGACTTTC. It specifies CAWRSNRAGANVLTF.

This clone was seen once. This rearrangement joins TRBV27 to TRBJ1-3; TRBD1 matches at 8 bases. The trim removed 3 bases at V and 8 bases at J, leaving 6 bases unmatched. Germline assignment: CDR1 MNHEY and CDR2 SMNVEV (reference sequence). This CDR3 contains 14 residues. In DNA form, the CDR3 reads TGTGCCAGCAGTTTTTACAGGGGGAGTGACACCATATATTTT. This encodes CASSFYRGSDTIYF.

The chain is built from TRBV25-1 and TRBJ1-3; TRBD1 agrees at 7 bases. The ends lost 4 bases at V and 5 bases at J; junction bases unmatched: 5. Per germline, CDR1 MGHDK and CDR2 SYGVNS. CDR3 length: 14 amino acids. The chain's CDR3 is CASSVQGRRNTIYF. The CDR3 nucleotides read TGTGCCAGCAGTGTACAGGGGAGGAGAAACACCATATATTTT.

CDR3 region: CASSEGQSGYNEQFF. Written as DNA, the CDR3 is TGTGCCAGCAGTGAAGGACAGTCAGGATACAATGAGCAGTTCTTC. This rearrangement joins TRBV2 to TRBJ2-1; D possibly corresponds to TRBD1 (5 bases). The CDR3 length is 15 residues. V lost 1 base, J lost 4 bases, and 11 bases lay in between. The germline V gene encodes CDR1 SNHLY and CDR2 FYNNEI.

The chain joins TRBV19 to TRBJ2-1, with 7 bases identical to TRBD1. J gave up 1 base and V 3 bases, and 3 bases lay outside the gene matches. Germline-derived CDR1 and CDR2 are LNHDA and SQIVND (reference sequence). The CDR3 has 15 residues. CDR3 residues: CASSIDRESYNEQFF. The CDR3, as DNA: TGTGCCAGTAGTATCGACAGGGAGTCCTACAATGAGCAGTTCTTC.

The V gene is TRBV20-1, the J gene TRBJ1-4; no firm D call. Trimming stripped 4 bases from V and 10 bases from J, with 10 bases between. The CDR3 has 11 residues. The germline V gene has CDR1 DFQATT and CDR2 SNEGSKA (reference sequence). CDR3 DNA sequence: TGCAGTGCTACGACACCAGCAAAACTGTTTTTT. Translating gives CSATTPAKLFF.

The chain has TRBV6-5 and TRBJ1-1, with D perhaps matching TRBD1 (6 bases). The CDR3 is made up of 13 amino acids. Trimming stripped 6 bases from V and 6 bases from J, with 14 bases between. From germline, CDR1 is MNHEY and CDR2 SVGAGI. The CDR3 DNA reads TGTGCCAGCAGCACTAACAGGGTGGCTGAAGCTTTCTTT. The encoded protein is CASSTNRVAEAFF.

The chain has TRBV5-1 and TRBJ2-5; perhaps TRBD2 as D (8 bases). The CDR3 spans 17 residues. Germline V gene sequence: CDR1 SGHRS, CDR2 YFSETQ. V was pared by 4 bases and J by 1 base, with 20 bases between. The CDR3 reads CASSPGGGGGSQETQYF. In DNA form, the CDR3 reads TGCGCCAGCAGCCCCGGAGGGGGCGGGGGGAGCCAAGAGACCCAGTACTTC.

This clone has just one count. This chain uses TRBV11-2 with TRBJ2-3, with D tentatively TRBD1 (5 bases). The V end lost 3 bases, the J end lost 0 bases, and 16 bases lay between the germline ends. The CDR3 loop spans 17 amino acids. Germline CDR1 SGHAT, CDR2 FQNNGV. The CDR3 nucleotides read TGTGCCAGCAGCTTTCCCATCTACTCAGGGAGCACAGATACGCAGTATTTT. This gives the protein CASSFPIYSGSTDTQYF.

The gene calls are TRBV10-3 and TRBJ1-2; 9 bases are a match to TRBD1. V dropped 5 bases and J dropped 6; count of bases not matched to a gene: 7. CDR1 and CDR2 (germline): ENHRY, SYGVKD. The CDR3 covers 14 residues. The CDR3 DNA follows: TGTGCCATCAGTAAAAGGACAGGGGACAATGGCTACACCTTC. Its protein is CAISKRTGDNGYTF.

The genes are TRBV3-1 (or the pseudogene TRBV3-2) and TRBJ2-2; D is ambiguous. Trimming cost V 4 bases and J 2 bases, with 8 bases left between them. Germline V lookup: CDR1 LGHDT, CDR2 YNNKEL (reference sequence). The CDR3 is 14 residues long. CDR3 residues: CASSPRHNTGELFF. CDR3 nucleotide sequence: TGTGCCAGCAGCCCCCGACACAACACCGGGGAGCTGTTTTTT.

This clone came up once. This chain uses TRBV30 with TRBJ1-1; 7 positions agree with TRBD1. The CDR3 extends over 14 amino acids. The V and J ends lost 2 bases and 4 bases, in that order; junction bases with no gene match: 7. Germline V gene sequence: CDR1 GTSNPN, CDR2 SVGIG (reference sequence). The CDR3 DNA reads TGTGCCTGGAGTCAGATCCAGGGGGGCACTGAAGCTTTCTTT. Amino acid sequence: CAWSQIQGGTEAFF.

This clone came up once. The rearrangement uses TRBV27 and TRBJ2-1, with 7 bases that match TRBD2. There are 14 residues in the CDR3. V shed 11 bases, J shed 1 base, and the junction held 8 bases outside the gene matches. In germline, CDR1 is MNHEY, CDR2 SMNVEV (reference sequence). CDR3 coding DNA: TGTGCCTCCCAGGTGGGGGGGTCCTACAATGAGCAGTTCTTC. Translation gives CASQVGGSYNEQFF.

With respect to this clone: This sample also contains other DNA sequences that code for the same CDR3. The J gene is TRBJ1-4, the V gene TRBV29-1; maybe TRBD1 (5 bases). Trimming left V 4 bases short and J 4 bases short, with 7 bases between. The CDR3 is 12 residues long. The germline V gene encodes CDR1 SQVTM and CDR2 ANQGSEA. The CDR3 DNA is TGCAGCGTTGGGGGACTTAATGAAAAACTGTTTTTT. Translating it yields CSVGGLNEKLFF.

J is TRBJ1-1 and V is TRBV6-5; D possibly corresponds to TRBD1 (5 bases). The CDR3 has 12 amino acids. The V gene lost 6 bases and the J gene lost 5 bases, with 10 bases spanning the gap. Per germline, CDR1 MNHEY and CDR2 SVGAGI. CDR3 sequence reads: CASSQGVTEAFF. The DNA for the CDR3 is TGTGCCAGCAGCCAAGGGGTTACTGAAGCTTTCTTT.

J is TRBJ1-6 and V is TRBV7-8; D gene ambiguous. V shed 4 bases and J shed 7 bases, with 17 bases lying between them. Germline V gene data show CDR1 as SGHVS and CDR2 as FQNEAQ. The CDR3 loop spans 16 amino acids. The CDR3, as DNA: TGTGCCAGCAGCTCAATGACGGGGAGACTGAATTCACCCCTCCACTTT. Protein: CASSSMTGRLNSPLHF.

The chain employs TRBV6-5 and TRBJ2-1; D possibly corresponds to TRBD2 (6 bases). CDR3 size: 14 residues. Trimming took 4 bases from V and 10 from J, leaving 17 bases between them. In germline, CDR1 is MNHEY, CDR2 SVGAGI. For the CDR3, the DNA is TGTGCCAGCAGTTCGGGACTCCGGCTCTCGGAGCAGTTCTTC. This codes for CASSSGLRLSEQFF.

The chain employs TRBV5-5 and TRBJ2-3; weak D call: TRBD2 (6 bases). Germline assignment: CDR1 SGHKS and CDR2 YYEKEE (reference sequence). This CDR3 contains 17 residues. With 0 bases removed from V and 6 bases from J, the gap between germline ends came to 20 bases. This chain's CDR3 is CASSLVPTRGRWDTQYF. DNA of the CDR3: TGTGCCAGCAGCTTGGTACCGACTAGGGGAAGGTGGGATACGCAGTATTTT. Supplemented by reference TRBV5-5 and TRBJ2-3, the full variable domain reads DAGVTQSPTHLIKTRGQQVTLRCSPISGHKSVSWYQQVLGQGPQFIFQYYEKEERGRGNFPDRFSARQFPNYSSELNVNALLLGDSALYLCASSLVPTRGRWDTQYFGPGTRLTVL.

This chain links TRBV5-6 with TRBJ2-2; possible D gene TRBD1, 5 bases. CDR3 size: 16 residues. Germline CDR1 reads SGHDT; CDR2 reads YYEEEE. V dropped 0 bases and J dropped 0 bases, with 9 bases sitting between them. The CDR3 sequence: CASSLVTVANTGELFF. In nucleotides, the CDR3 is TGTGCCAGCAGCTTGGTGACAGTCGCGAACACCGGGGAGCTGTTTTTT.

The CDR3 DNA sequence: TGTGCCAGCAGCCCCCTAGGCAACCGTGACTCTGGAAACACCATATATTTT. Amino acid sequence: CASSPLGNRDSGNTIYF. The chain links TRBV9 to TRBJ1-3; the D is unclear. V was shortened by 4 bases and J by 0 bases, with 17 bases between the two germline ends. The CDR3 sequence is 17 residues long. Per germline, CDR1 SGDLS and CDR2 YYNGEE.

The chain combines TRBV5-1 with TRBJ2-1; 9 bases agree with TRBD1. Looked up from germline, CDR1 is SGHRS and CDR2 is YFSETQ. The CDR3 has 15 amino acids. The V segment lost 4 bases and the J segment 3 bases; nucleotides outside the gene matches: 5. The CDR3 reads CASSVTGGSYNEQFF. The CDR3 coding sequence is TGCGCCAGCAGCGTGACAGGGGGGAGCTACAATGAGCAGTTCTTC. The whole variable domain, filled in from reference TRBV5-1 and TRBJ2-1, reads KAGVTQTPRYLIKTRGQQVTLSCSPISGHRSVSWYQQTPGQGLQFLFEYFSETQRNKGNFPGRFSGRQFSNSRSEMNVSTLELGDSALYLCASSVTGGSYNEQFFGPGTRLTVL.

The V gene is TRBV7-9, the J gene TRBJ2-1, with 7 bases fitting TRBD2. V trimming: 1 base; J trimming: 6 bases; junction bases outside the gene matches: 6. This CDR3 is built from 15 residues. CDR1 is SEHNR, CDR2 FQNEAQ, per germline (reference sequence). Written as DNA, the CDR3 is TGTGCCAGCAGCTTAGATTACGGGGGGTTCAATGAGCAGTTCTTC. Translating it yields CASSLDYGGFNEQFF.

The J gene is TRBJ2-2, the V gene TRBV4-1, with 9 bases aligning to TRBD2. The CDR3 is made up of 17 amino acids. Germline CDR1 is MGHRA and CDR2 is YSYEKL. The junction had 13 bases not matched to a gene; V was cut back by 4 bases and J by 7 bases. CDR3: CASSPGWRGGRGGELFF. In DNA, the CDR3 is TGCGCCAGCAGCCCGGGTTGGCGGGGGGGCCGTGGCGGGGAGCTGTTTTTT.

The chain combines TRBV10-3 with TRBJ1-1; D ambiguous. V shed 0 bases and J shed 5 bases, with 7 bases lying between them. There are 13 residues in the CDR3. CDR1 and CDR2 (germline): ENHRY, SYGVKD. In DNA form, the CDR3 reads TGTGCCATCAGTGAGTCGGGCCAAACTGAAGCTTTCTTT. Encoded protein: CAISESGQTEAFF.

The chain has TRBV19 and TRBJ2-5; a weak D match, TRBD1 (5 bases). Germline CDR1 and CDR2: LNHDA and SQIVND (reference sequence). This CDR3 region has 14 residues. The V and J ends lost 5 bases and 7 bases respectively, with 17 bases between them. CDR3 residues: CASSSTSGIGTQYF. CDR3 DNA sequence: TGTGCCAGTAGTTCCACATCAGGGATCGGGACCCAGTACTTC. The full variable domain, completed using reference TRBV19 and TRBJ2-5, is DGGITQSPKYLFRKEGQNVTLSCEQNLNHDAMYWYRQDPGQGLRLIYYSQIVNDFQKGDIAEGYSVSREKKESFPLTVTSAQKNPTAFYLCASSSTSGIGTQYFGPGTRLLVL.